The 9 T cell receptor beta chains below all came from one sample that was sequenced in a study of T cell responses to AZD1222 COVID-19 vaccine. The repertoire was sequenced with immunoSEQ multiplex PCR; TCRdb's copy has only in-frame clones and lacks some. The profile shows about 94,000 clones, roughly 85% of them singletons. Source: peripheral blood, taken 28 days after the second AZD1222 dose. These receptors were taken from an adult who received the AZD1222 COVID-19 vaccine.

V is TRBV28 and J is TRBJ2-2; 13 bases align to TRBD2. CDR1 is MDHEN, CDR2 SYDVKM, per germline. The length of the CDR3 is 17 residues. Germline trimming cut 2 bases from V and 3 bases from J; bases unmatched to any gene: 3. In DNA form, the CDR3 reads TGTGCCAGCAGTTTACCCGGACTAGCGGGAGACACCGGGGAGCTGTTTTTT. It encodes CASSLPGLAGDTGELFF.

The chain employs TRBV9 and TRBJ1-1, with D hard to call. Deletions cut 4 bases from V and 2 bases from J, with 12 bases between. This CDR3 region has 14 residues. Germline V gives CDR1 SGDLS, CDR2 YYNGEE. The CDR3 loop is CASSPSRENTEAFF. As DNA, the CDR3 is TGTGCCAGCAGCCCAAGTCGGGAAAACACTGAAGCTTTCTTT.

CDR3 nucleotides: TGCAGCGTTGATCAGAGTAACTCCTACGAGCAGTACTTC. Protein sequence: CSVDQSNSYEQYF. The genes are TRBV29-1 and TRBJ2-7; D is unresolved. Trimming shortened V by 3 bases and J by 0 bases, and 9 bases separated the two germline ends. Germline-derived CDR1 and CDR2 are SQVTM and ANQGSEA. This CDR3 contains 13 residues.

This clone was detected only once. The chain couples TRBV6-5 to TRBJ1-2, with 8 nucleotides matching TRBD1. Germline lookup yields CDR1 MNHEY and CDR2 SVGAGI. The CDR3 runs 13 residues. The V segment lost 8 bases and the J segment 2 bases; nucleotides outside the gene matches: 4. The CDR3 spells CASRQGPNYGYTF. The CDR3 DNA is TGTGCCAGCCGACAGGGGCCAAACTATGGCTACACCTTC.

This chain uses TRBV10-3 with TRBJ1-3, with a tentative D call TRBD1 (6 bases). This CDR3 has 13 amino acids. Trimming shortened V by 7 bases and J by 8 bases, and 15 bases separated the two germline ends. The germline CDR1 and CDR2 sequences are ENHRY and SYGVKD. CDR3 nucleotide sequence: TGTGCCATCACCGAACCAGGGGCCGACACCATATATTTT. Its translation is CAITEPGADTIYF.

J is TRBJ1-2 and V is TRBV3-1 (or the pseudogene TRBV3-2); 7 nucleotides agree with TRBD1. Trimming removed 0 bases from V and 6 bases from J; junction bases left unmatched: 10. The CDR3 loop spans 16 amino acids. CDR1 and CDR2 (germline): LGHDT, YNNKEL (reference sequence). The CDR3 here is CASSQEDRAHRNGYTF. The CDR3 bases are TGTGCCAGCAGCCAAGAAGACAGGGCCCACCGGAATGGCTACACCTTC.

The rearrangement uses TRBV5-1 and TRBJ2-7, with 10 nucleotides matching TRBD1. The V and J ends lost 7 bases and 3 bases, in that order; junction bases with no gene match: 10. Germline V gene sequence: CDR1 SGHRS, CDR2 YFSETQ. The CDR3 contains 15 residues. Written as DNA, the CDR3 is TGCGCCAGCCGTCCCCCGGGACAGGGGCTCTACGAGCAGTACTTC. Translation: CASRPPGQGLYEQYF.

This clone occurred once. This rearrangement joins TRBV6-4 to TRBJ1-1; D remains unclear. V lost 4 bases to trimming and J lost 5 bases, with 11 bases between them. The V gene's germline CDR1 is MRHNA and CDR2 SNTAGT. CDR3 length: 13 amino acids. CDR3 DNA: TGTGCCAGCAGTGTTGGCTCGGGGACTGAAGCTTTCTTT. Protein sequence: CASSVGSGTEAFF.

CDR3 sequence: CASRPDRGANQPQHF. CDR3 nucleotides: TGTGCCAGCAGGCCTGACAGGGGCGCGAATCAGCCCCAGCATTTT. This chain joins TRBV6-6 and TRBJ1-5, with 8 bases aligning to TRBD1. With V trimmed by 6 bases and J by 4 bases, 8 bases remained unmatched. This CDR3 is 15 amino acids long. Germline loops: CDR1 MNHNY, CDR2 SVGAGI (reference sequence).